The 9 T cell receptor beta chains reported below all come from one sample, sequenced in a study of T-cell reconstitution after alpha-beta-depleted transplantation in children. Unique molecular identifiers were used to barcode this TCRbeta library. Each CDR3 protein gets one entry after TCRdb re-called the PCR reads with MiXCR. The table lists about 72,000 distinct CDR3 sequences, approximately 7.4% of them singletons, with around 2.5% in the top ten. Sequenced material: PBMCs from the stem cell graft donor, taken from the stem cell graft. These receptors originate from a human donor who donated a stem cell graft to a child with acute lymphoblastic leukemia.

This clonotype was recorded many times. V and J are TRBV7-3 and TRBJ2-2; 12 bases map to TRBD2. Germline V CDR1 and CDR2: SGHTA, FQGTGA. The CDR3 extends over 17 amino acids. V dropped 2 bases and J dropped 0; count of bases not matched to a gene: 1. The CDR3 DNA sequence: TGTGCCAGCAGCTTACTAGCGGGGGGGCCGAACACCGGGGAGCTGTTTTTT. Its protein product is CASSLLAGGPNTGELFF.

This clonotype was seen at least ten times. The CDR3 sequence is CASSLGSGTGAYGYTF. The DNA of the CDR3 is TGTGCCAGCAGTTTAGGAAGTGGGACAGGGGCATATGGCTACACCTTC. The rearrangement joins TRBV12-3 or TRBV12-4 to TRBJ1-2; 10 bases line up with TRBD1. The CDR3 runs to 16 residues. The J segment lost 5 bases and the V segment lost 1 base, leaving 7 bases of the junction unmatched.

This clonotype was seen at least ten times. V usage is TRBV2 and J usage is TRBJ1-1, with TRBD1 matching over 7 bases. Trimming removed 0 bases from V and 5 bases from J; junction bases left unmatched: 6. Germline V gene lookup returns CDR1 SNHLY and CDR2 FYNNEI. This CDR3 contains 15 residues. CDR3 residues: CASSEATGKGTEAFF. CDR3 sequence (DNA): TGTGCCAGCAGTGAAGCGACAGGGAAGGGGACTGAAGCTTTCTTT.

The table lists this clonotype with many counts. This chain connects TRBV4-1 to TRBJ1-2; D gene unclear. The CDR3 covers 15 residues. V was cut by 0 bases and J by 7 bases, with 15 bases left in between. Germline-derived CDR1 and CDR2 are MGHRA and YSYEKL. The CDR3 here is CASSQEGIIPRGYTF. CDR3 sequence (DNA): TGCGCCAGCAGCCAAGAAGGAATTATTCCTCGTGGCTACACCTTC.

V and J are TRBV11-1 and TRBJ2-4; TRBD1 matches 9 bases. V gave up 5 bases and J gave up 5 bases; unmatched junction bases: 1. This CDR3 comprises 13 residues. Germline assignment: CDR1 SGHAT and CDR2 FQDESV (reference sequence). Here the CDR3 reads CASSRTGENIQYF. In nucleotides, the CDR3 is TGTGCCAGCAGCAGGACAGGGGAAAACATTCAGTACTTC.

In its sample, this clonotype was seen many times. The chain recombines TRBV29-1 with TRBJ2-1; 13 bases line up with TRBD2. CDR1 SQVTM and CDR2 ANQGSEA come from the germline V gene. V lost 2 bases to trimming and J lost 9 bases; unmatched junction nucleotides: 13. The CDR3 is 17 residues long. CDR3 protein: CSVESQLTSGRAVEQFF. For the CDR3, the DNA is TGCAGCGTTGAATCACAACTCACTAGCGGGAGGGCTGTTGAGCAGTTCTTC.

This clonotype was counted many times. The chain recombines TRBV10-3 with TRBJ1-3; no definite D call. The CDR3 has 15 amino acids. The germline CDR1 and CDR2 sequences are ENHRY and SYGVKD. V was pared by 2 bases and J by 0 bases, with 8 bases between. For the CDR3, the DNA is TGTGCCATCAGTGAGACCGGCGGCTCTGGAAACACCATATATTTT. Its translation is CAISETGGSGNTIYF.

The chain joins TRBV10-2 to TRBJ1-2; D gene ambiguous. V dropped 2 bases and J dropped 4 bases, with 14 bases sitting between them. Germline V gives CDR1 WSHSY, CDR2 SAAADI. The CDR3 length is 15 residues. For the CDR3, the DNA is TGCGCCAGCAGTGAGGACTCCCGAACCACCTATGGCTACACCTTC. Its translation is CASSEDSRTTYGYTF.

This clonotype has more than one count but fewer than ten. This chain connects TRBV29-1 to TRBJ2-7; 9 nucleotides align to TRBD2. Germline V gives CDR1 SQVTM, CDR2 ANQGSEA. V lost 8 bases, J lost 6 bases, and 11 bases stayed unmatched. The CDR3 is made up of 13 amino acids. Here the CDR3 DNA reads TGCAGCTCCGGACTATCAGCGGGGGGCGAGCAGTACTTC. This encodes CSSGLSAGGEQYF.